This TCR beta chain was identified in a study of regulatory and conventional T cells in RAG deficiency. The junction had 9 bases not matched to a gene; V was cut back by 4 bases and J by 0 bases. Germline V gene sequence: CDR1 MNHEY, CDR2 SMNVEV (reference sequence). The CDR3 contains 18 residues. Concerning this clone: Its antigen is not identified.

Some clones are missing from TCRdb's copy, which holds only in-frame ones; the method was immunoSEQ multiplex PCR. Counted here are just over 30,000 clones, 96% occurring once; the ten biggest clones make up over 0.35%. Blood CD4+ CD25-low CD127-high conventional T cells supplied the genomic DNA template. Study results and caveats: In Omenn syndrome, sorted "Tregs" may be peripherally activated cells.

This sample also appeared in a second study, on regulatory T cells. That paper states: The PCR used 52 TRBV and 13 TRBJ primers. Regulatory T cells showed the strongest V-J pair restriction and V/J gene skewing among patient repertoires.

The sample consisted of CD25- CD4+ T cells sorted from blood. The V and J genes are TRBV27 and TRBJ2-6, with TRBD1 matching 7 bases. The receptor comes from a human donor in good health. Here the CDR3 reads CASSYYRGQSSGANVLTF. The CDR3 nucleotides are TGTGCCAGCAGTTACTACAGGGGACAGAGCTCTGGGGCCAACGTCCTGACTTTC.